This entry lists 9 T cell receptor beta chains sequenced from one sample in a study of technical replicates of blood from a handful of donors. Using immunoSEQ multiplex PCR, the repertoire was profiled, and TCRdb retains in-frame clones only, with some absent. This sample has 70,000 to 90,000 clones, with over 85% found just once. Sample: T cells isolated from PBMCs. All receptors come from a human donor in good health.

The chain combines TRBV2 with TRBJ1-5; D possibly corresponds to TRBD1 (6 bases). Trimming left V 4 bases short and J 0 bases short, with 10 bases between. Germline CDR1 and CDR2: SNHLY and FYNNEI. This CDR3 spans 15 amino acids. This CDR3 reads CASSATGYSNQPQHF. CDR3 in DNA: TGTGCCAGCAGTGCTACAGGGTATAGCAATCAGCCCCAGCATTTT. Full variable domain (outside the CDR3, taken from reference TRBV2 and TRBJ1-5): EPEVTQTPSHQVTQMGQEVILRCVPISNHLYFYWYRQILGQKVEFLVSFYNNEISEKSEIFDDQFSVERPDGSNFTLKIRSTKLEDSAMYFCASSATGYSNQPQHFGDGTRLSIL.

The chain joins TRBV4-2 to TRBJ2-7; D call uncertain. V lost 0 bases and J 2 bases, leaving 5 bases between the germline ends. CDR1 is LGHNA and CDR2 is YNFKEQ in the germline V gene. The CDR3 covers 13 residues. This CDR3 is CASSQDSPYEQYF. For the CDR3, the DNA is TGTGCCAGCAGCCAAGACAGTCCCTACGAGCAGTACTTC.

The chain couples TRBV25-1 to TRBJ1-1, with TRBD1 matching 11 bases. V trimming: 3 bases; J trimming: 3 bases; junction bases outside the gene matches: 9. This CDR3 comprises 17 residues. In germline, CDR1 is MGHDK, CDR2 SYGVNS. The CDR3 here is CASSEWGGTGGHTEAFF. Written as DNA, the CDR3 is TGTGCCAGCAGTGAGTGGGGCGGGACAGGGGGGCACACTGAAGCTTTCTTT.

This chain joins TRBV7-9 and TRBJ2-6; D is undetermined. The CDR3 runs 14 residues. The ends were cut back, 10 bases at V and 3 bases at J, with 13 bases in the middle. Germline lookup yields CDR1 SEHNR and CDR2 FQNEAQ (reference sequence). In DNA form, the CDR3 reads TGTGCCATCCCCCCCCCGGGTGGGGCCAACGTCCTGACTTTC. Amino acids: CAIPPPGGANVLTF.

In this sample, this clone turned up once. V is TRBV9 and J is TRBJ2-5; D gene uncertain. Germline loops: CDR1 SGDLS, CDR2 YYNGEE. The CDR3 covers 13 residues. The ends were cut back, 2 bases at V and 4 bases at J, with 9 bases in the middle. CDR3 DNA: TGTGCCAGCAGCGTTCGGGTGGCAGAGACCCAGTACTTC. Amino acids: CASSVRVAETQYF.

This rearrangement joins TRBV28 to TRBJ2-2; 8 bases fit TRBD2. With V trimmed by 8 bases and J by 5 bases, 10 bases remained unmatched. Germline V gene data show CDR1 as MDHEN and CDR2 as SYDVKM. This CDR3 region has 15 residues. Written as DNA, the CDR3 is TGTGCCAGCCTTGTGCGGGGGGCGCAGACCGGGGAGCTGTTTTTT. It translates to CASLVRGAQTGELFF.

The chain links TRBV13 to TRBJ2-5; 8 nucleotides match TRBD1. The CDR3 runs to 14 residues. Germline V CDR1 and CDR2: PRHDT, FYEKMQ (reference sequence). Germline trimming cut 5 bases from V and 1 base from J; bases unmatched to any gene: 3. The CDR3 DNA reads TGTGCCAGCAGCCAGACAGGGGTCCAAGAGACCCAGTACTTC. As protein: CASSQTGVQETQYF.

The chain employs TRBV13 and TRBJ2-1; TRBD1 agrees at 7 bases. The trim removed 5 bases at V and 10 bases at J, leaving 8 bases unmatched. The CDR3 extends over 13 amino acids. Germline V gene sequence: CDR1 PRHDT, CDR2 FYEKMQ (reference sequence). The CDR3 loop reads CASSRKTGNEQFF. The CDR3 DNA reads TGTGCCAGCAGCCGCAAGACAGGGAACGAGCAGTTCTTC.

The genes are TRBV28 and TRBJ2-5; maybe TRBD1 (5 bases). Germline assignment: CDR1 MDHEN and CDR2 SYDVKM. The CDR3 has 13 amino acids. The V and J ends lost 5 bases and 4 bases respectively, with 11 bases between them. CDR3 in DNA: TGTGCCAGCAGTCAGGGTGCGCGAGAGACCCAGTACTTC. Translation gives CASSQGARETQYF.